The source of this T cell receptor beta chain is a study of blood T cell repertoires in COVID-19. In the study overall: Acute and convalescent COVID-19 samples came from the United States, Italy and Spain. Sources were T cells, B-cell-depleted T cells, or PBMCs; the material itself was cDNA or gDNA.

V was pared by 5 bases and J by 3 bases, with 1 base of the junction left unmatched. This CDR3 spans 13 amino acids. The germline gives CDR1 SEHNR, CDR2 FQNEAQ (reference sequence). Followed over time, Seattle patients had been enrolled while infection was active. Source study methods: From reference gene primer amplification, estimates of nucleated cell counts were derived. The data were produced by immunoSEQ multiplex PCR, yet TCRdb's version contains in-frame clones alone and is incomplete. Clone size and V and J calls were adopted from that table, with D and trimming inferred from the DNA. The sample holds 250,000 to 350,000 clones, about 85% seen once. This clone was seen a single time.

This sequence was found in a human donor with COVID-19, enrolled during active disease. The donor label of this sample is uncertain. The sample taken for sequencing was peripheral blood. The chain uses TRBV7-9 and TRBJ1-5; 7 nucleotides line up with TRBD1. As DNA, the CDR3 is TGTGCCAGCAGCACAGGGGACAATCAGCCCCAGCATTTT. Amino acids: CASSTGDNQPQHF.